The T cell receptor beta chain described here comes from a study of T cell responses to AZD1222 COVID-19 vaccine. CDR3 size: 15 residues. Germline lookup yields CDR1 SGHAT and CDR2 FQNNGV. The ends lost 3 bases at V and 0 bases at J; junction bases unmatched: 4. Clones were read by immunoSEQ multiplex PCR, and TCRdb kept only the in-frame ones, dropping some. The sample lists tens of thousands of clones, over 75% seen once, with roughly 12% in the top ten. The receptor comes from an adult who received the AZD1222 COVID-19 vaccine. V gene TRBV11-2 combines with J gene TRBJ2-7; 8 nucleotides line up with TRBD1. The sample consisted of peripheral blood, taken 28 days after the second AZD1222 dose. The CDR3 reads CASSFAGGFSYEQYF. The CDR3 DNA is TGTGCCAGCAGCTTTGCAGGGGGCTTCTCCTACGAGCAGTACTTC.